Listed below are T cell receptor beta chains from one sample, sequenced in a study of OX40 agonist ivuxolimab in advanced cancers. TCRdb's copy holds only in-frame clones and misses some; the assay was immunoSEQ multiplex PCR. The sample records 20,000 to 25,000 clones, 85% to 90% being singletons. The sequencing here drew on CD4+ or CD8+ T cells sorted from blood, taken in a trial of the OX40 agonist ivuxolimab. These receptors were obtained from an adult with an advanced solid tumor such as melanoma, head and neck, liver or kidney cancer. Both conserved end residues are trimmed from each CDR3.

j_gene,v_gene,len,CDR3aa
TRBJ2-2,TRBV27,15,ASSTTFLRGSTGELF
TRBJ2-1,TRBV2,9,ASQSGLNGF
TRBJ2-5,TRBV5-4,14,ASSLGPFNGGETQY
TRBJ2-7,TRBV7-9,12,ASSTARSSYEQY
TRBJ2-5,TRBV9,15,ASSAGQGGLASETQY
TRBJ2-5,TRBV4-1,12,ASSQWGGQETQY
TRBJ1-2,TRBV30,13,AWRTRQIFNYGYT
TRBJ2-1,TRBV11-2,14,ASSPPGTFSYNEQF
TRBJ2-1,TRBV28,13,ASSFRDSFVDEQF
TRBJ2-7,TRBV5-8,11,ASLPTDSYEQY
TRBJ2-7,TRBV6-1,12,ASSWNRETYEQY
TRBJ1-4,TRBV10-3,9,AIRDGEKLF
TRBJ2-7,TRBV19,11,ASSGRGAYEQY
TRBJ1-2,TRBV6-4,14,ASSAHSIVGKYGYT
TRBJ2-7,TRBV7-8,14,ASSLAFLGLAVEQY
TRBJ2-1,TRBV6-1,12,ASIPGHTYNEQF
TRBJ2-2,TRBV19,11,ASSIITDGELF
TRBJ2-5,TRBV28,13,ASSRMGGGGETQY
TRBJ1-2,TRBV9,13,ASSAGTGGRYGYT
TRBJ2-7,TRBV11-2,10,ASSLSYYEQY
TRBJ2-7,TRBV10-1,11,ASSEGSSYEQY
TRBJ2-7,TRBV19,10,ASSVGAYEQY
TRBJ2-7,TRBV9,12,ASSVSTGSYEQY
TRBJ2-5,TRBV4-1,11,ASGSGTIPTQY
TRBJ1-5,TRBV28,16,ASSSTTTLDSANQPQH
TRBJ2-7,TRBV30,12,AWSARTGSYEQY
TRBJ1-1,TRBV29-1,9,SVDLPTEAF
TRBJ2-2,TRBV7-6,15,ASSFPKAGYDTGELF
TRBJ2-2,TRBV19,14,ASSIDRGRGAGELF
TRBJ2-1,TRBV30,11,AWISGLGYEQF
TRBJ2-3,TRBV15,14,ATSTPDRGTTDTQY
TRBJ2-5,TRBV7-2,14,ASSRGLTGPRETQY
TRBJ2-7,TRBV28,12,ASSPFFDSYEQY
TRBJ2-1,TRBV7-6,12,ASSFGTGGNEQF
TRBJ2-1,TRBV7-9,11,ASSTTTNNEQF
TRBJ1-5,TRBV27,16,ASSPISPSENSNQPQH
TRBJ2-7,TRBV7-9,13,ASSETATGGYEQY
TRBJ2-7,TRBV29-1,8,SVGAYEQY
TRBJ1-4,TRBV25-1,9,ASSTGSYLF
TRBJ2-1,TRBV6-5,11,ASSYGQDNEQF
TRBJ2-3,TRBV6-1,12,ASSLRAVTDTQY
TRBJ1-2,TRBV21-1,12,ASSKEDRGSGYT
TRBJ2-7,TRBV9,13,ASSEGGDVSYEQY
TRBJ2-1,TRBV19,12,ASTISLSYNEQF
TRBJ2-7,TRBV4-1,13,ASSQDEDRTYEQY
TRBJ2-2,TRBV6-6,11,ASRQGMTGELF
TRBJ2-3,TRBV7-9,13,ASSHTLTIPDTQY
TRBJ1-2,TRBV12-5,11,ASGLGTSHGYT
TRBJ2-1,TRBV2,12,ATPWLAGGNEQF
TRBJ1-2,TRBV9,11,ASSPGGARGYT
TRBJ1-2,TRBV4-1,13,ASSQEPGRGYGYT
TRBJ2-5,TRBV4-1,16,ASSQDPPDRGFRETQY
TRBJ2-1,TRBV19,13,ASSFGSSSYNEQF
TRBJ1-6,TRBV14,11,ASSLSYNSPLH
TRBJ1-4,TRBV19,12,ASLTPGRGEKLF
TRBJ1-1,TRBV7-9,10,ATQSGDTEAF
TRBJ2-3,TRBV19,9,ASRVTDTQY